The 14 T cell receptor beta chains listed next were all sequenced from one sample in a study of shared clonotypes between healthy human individuals. Assay used: immunoSEQ multiplex PCR; TCRdb lists only in-frame clones, some missing. Of roughly 1 million clones in the sample, 70% to 80% were seen once. Material: memory CD4+ T cells from PBMCs. As for subset: CD45RA-negative fraction. The receptors shown here come from a man in his late teens or twenties in good health. Some clones in this sample may be carry-over from other donors' samples.

The rearrangement joins TRBV6-1 to TRBJ2-5; 10 bases are a match to TRBD2. The trim removed 1 base at V and 5 bases at J, leaving 13 bases unmatched. The CDR3 is made up of 18 amino acids. Germline assignment: CDR1 MNHNS and CDR2 SASEGT. The CDR3 spells CASSEGVMSSGSGETQYF. The DNA of the CDR3 is TGTGCCAGCAGTGAAGGGGTGATGTCTAGCGGGAGTGGGGAGACCCAGTACTTC.

The chain recombines TRBV9 with TRBJ2-7; D gene ambiguous. Trimming cost V 3 bases and J 0 bases, with 7 bases left between them. This CDR3 is 13 amino acids long. The V gene's germline CDR1 is SGDLS and CDR2 YYNGEE. For the CDR3, the DNA is TGTGCCAGCAGCGACGGAAGCTCCTACGAGCAGTACTTC. Translation gives CASSDGSSYEQYF. The full variable domain, rest sourced from reference TRBV9 and TRBJ2-7, is DSGVTQTPKHLITATGQRVTLRCSPRSGDLSVYWYQQSLDQGLQFLIQYYNGEERAKGNILERFSAQQFPDLHSELNLSSLELGDSALYFCASSDGSSYEQYFGPGTRLTVT.

This chain uses TRBV6-1 with TRBJ1-2, with a tentative D call TRBD1 (6 bases). V lost 6 bases and J 2 bases, leaving 10 bases between the germline ends. CDR3 length: 13 residues. Germline values: CDR1 MNHNS, CDR2 SASEGT. CDR3 nucleotides: TGTGCCAGCAGCGCAGACAGGAACTATGGCTACACCTTC. This codes for CASSADRNYGYTF.

This rearrangement joins TRBV28 to TRBJ1-2, with 8 nucleotides matching TRBD1. This CDR3 is built from 13 residues. CDR1 and CDR2 (germline): MDHEN, SYDVKM. V shed 8 bases and J 3 bases; nucleotides not matched to a gene: 5. CDR3 DNA: TGTGCCAGCCAATGGACAGGGTACTATGGCTACACCTTC. This sequence encodes CASQWTGYYGYTF.

V gene TRBV5-5 combines with J gene TRBJ2-1; 11 nucleotides align to TRBD2. With 4 bases clipped from V and 7 bases from J, the junction kept 7 bases outside the gene matches. The germline V gene has CDR1 SGHKS and CDR2 YYEKEE (reference sequence). The CDR3 has 15 amino acids. The CDR3 loop is CASSGGLAEWNEQFF. The DNA for the CDR3 is TGTGCCAGCAGCGGGGGACTAGCGGAGTGGAATGAGCAGTTCTTC.

J is TRBJ2-3 and V is TRBV4-3, with 10 bases identical to TRBD2. The CDR3 covers 19 residues. V gave up 0 bases and J gave up 0 bases; unmatched junction bases: 9. The germline gives CDR1 LGHNA, CDR2 YSLEER. The CDR3 region has the DNA TGCGCCAGCAGCCAAGAAGCTAGCGGGAGTCGGGCTAGCACAGATACGCAGTATTTT. It is translated as CASSQEASGSRASTDTQYF.

V gene TRBV14 combines with J gene TRBJ1-3; D is possibly TRBD1 (5 bases). The CDR3 extends over 17 amino acids. Germline values: CDR1 SGHDN, CDR2 FVKESK. V was pared by 4 bases and J by 3 bases, with 19 bases between. The CDR3 DNA reads TGTGCCAGCAGCCTGCGTATTGGGGCTGGGGTTGGAAACACCATATATTTT. Its translation: CASSLRIGAGVGNTIYF.

The chain combines TRBV11-2 with TRBJ1-1; D is ambiguous. Germline values: CDR1 SGHAT, CDR2 FQNNGV. The CDR3 covers 14 residues. Trimming left V 7 bases short and J 0 bases short, with 12 bases between. CDR3 protein: CASTPNRLNTEAFF. CDR3 sequence (DNA): TGTGCCAGCACCCCTAACAGATTGAACACTGAAGCTTTCTTT. The whole variable domain, remainder taken from reference TRBV11-2 and TRBJ1-1, is EAGVAQSPRYKIIEKRQSVAFWCNPISGHATLYWYQQILGQGPKLLIQFQNNGVVDDSQLPKDRFSAERLKGVDSTLKIQPAKLEDSAVYLCASTPNRLNTEAFFGQGTRLTVV.

The rearrangement joins TRBV28 to TRBJ2-3; 14 bases agree with TRBD2. The trim removed 9 bases at V and 1 base at J, leaving 6 bases unmatched. Germline V gene data show CDR1 as MDHEN and CDR2 as SYDVKM. The CDR3 covers 16 residues. Written as DNA, the CDR3 is TGTGCCAGTCGGGGGACTAGCGGGAGTGGCACAGATACGCAGTATTTT. The encoded protein is CASRGTSGSGTDTQYF.

The rearrangement joins TRBV2 to TRBJ2-7, with no clear D. V shed 7 bases and J shed 2 bases, with 6 bases lying between them. The CDR3 runs to 11 residues. Germline V gene data show CDR1 as SNHLY and CDR2 as FYNNEI. The CDR3 DNA is TGTGCCAGCATAAAGGCCTACGAGCAGTACTTC. This translates into CASIKAYEQYF. Drawing the rest from reference TRBV2 and TRBJ2-7, the complete variable domain is EPEVTQTPSHQVTQMGQEVILRCVPISNHLYFYWYRQILGQKVEFLVSFYNNEISEKSEIFDDQFSVERPDGSNFTLKIRSTKLEDSAMYFCASIKAYEQYFGPGTRLTVT.

Written as DNA, the CDR3 is TGCAGCGTGGGAGGACAGGGGGCGTCACATGGCTACACCTTC. Amino acids: CSVGGQGASHGYTF. The J gene is TRBJ1-2, the V gene TRBV29-1; TRBD1 matches 11 bases. V gave up 6 bases and J gave up 6 bases; unmatched junction bases: 9. The CDR3 is made up of 14 amino acids. Looked up from germline, CDR1 is SQVTM and CDR2 is ANQGSEA.

The chain employs TRBV7-2 and TRBJ2-7, with 8 bases aligning to TRBD2. The CDR3 consists of 15 residues. V gave up 4 bases and J gave up 0 bases; unmatched junction bases: 5. Germline CDR1 reads SGHTA; CDR2 reads FQGNSA. This CDR3 reads CASSYSGVSSYEQYF. In DNA form, the CDR3 reads TGTGCCAGCAGCTATAGCGGGGTGAGCTCCTACGAGCAGTACTTC.

This clone was seen a single time. This sequence joins TRBV6-1 and TRBJ1-5, with D possibly being TRBD1 (6 bases). V shed 4 bases and J shed 2 bases, with 15 bases lying between them. The germline V gene has CDR1 MNHNS and CDR2 SASEGT. The CDR3 consists of 16 residues. This CDR3 reads CASSGRAGVRNQPQHF. CDR3 nucleotides: TGTGCCAGCAGTGGTCGGGCAGGGGTGCGCAATCAGCCCCAGCATTTT.

The chain couples TRBV5-4 to TRBJ1-3, with D maybe TRBD1 (6 bases). The CDR3 has 15 residues. Trimming stripped 1 base from V and 4 bases from J, with 12 bases between. Germline CDR1 is SGHNT and CDR2 is YYREEE (reference sequence). CDR3 amino acids: CASSLMETGGNTIYF. The CDR3 coding sequence is TGTGCCAGCAGCTTGATGGAGACAGGAGGAAACACCATATATTTT.